A single sample gave rise to the 21 T cell receptor beta chains below, sequenced in a study of tumor-infiltrating T cells and Merkel cell polyomavirus. Overall study: The T cells studied were KLL-specific CD8+ cells against Merkel polyomavirus.

Sequencing was performed with immunoSEQ multiplex PCR; in TCRdb, only in-frame clones are kept and a portion is missing. Found here are under 30,000 clones, about 85% of them singletons; the top ten hold roughly 2.7%. Robust Merkel cell polyomavirus Large T antigen positivity by immunohistochemistry was seen in all patients' tumors. The material sequenced was lymph node tissue. The receptors derive from a man aged 45-65 years with Merkel cell carcinoma.

The V gene is TRBV27, the J gene TRBJ2-2, with D possibly being TRBD1 (6 bases). The ends were cut back, 7 bases at V and 5 bases at J, with 17 bases in the middle. In germline, CDR1 is MNHEY, CDR2 SMNVEV (reference sequence). The CDR3 runs to 15 residues. The CDR3 sequence is CASTALQGKTGELFF. CDR3 coding DNA: TGTGCCAGCACAGCTTTGCAGGGGAAAACCGGGGAGCTGTTTTTT.

This rearrangement joins TRBV6-6 to TRBJ1-2; tentative D call: TRBD1 (6 bases). In germline, CDR1 is MNHNY, CDR2 SVGAGI (reference sequence). The CDR3 is 14 amino acids. Trimming shortened V by 7 bases and J by 1 base, and 13 bases separated the two germline ends. The CDR3 region has the DNA TGTGCCAGCACCTTACAGGGCTTTAACTATGGCTACACCTTC. This sequence encodes CASTLQGFNYGYTF.

The rearrangement joins TRBV5-1 to TRBJ2-3, with 7 bases that match TRBD2. Germline V gene data show CDR1 as SGHRS and CDR2 as YFSETQ. With 3 bases clipped from V and 3 bases from J, the junction kept 4 bases outside the gene matches. This CDR3 contains 14 residues. The CDR3 loop is CASSSGGRTDTQYF. The CDR3 nucleotides are TGCGCCAGCAGCTCGGGGGGTAGGACAGATACGCAGTATTTT. Combining the CDR3 with reference TRBV5-1 and TRBJ2-3 gives the whole variable domain KAGVTQTPRYLIKTRGQQVTLSCSPISGHRSVSWYQQTPGQGLQFLFEYFSETQRNKGNFPGRFSGRQFSNSRSEMNVSTLELGDSALYLCASSSGGRTDTQYFGPGTRLTVL.

The rearrangement joins TRBV7-2 to TRBJ2-7, with 9 bases that match TRBD1. There are 13 residues in the CDR3. V shed 8 bases and J 6 bases; nucleotides not matched to a gene: 8. Germline V gene lookup returns CDR1 SGHTA and CDR2 FQGNSA. The CDR3 here is CASSRGTGLEQYF. Written as DNA, the CDR3 is TGTGCCAGCTCTAGAGGGACAGGGCTCGAGCAGTACTTC.

This clone was detected once. This rearrangement joins TRBV6-5 to TRBJ2-5, with a tentative D call TRBD1 (6 bases). Trimming took 4 bases from V and 4 from J, leaving 7 bases between them. This CDR3 is 12 amino acids long. Germline-derived CDR1 and CDR2 are MNHEY and SVGAGI. CDR3 bases: TGTGCCAGCAGTTCACAGGGAGAGACCCAGTACTTC. Protein: CASSSQGETQYF.

The chain uses TRBV27 and TRBJ1-1, with 7 bases aligning to TRBD1. CDR1 and CDR2 (germline): MNHEY, SMNVEV (reference sequence). The CDR3 has 15 residues. V lost 5 bases to trimming and J lost 4 bases; unmatched junction nucleotides: 10. CDR3: CASSVTTGRITEAFF. For the CDR3, the DNA is TGTGCCAGCAGTGTAACGACAGGGAGAATCACTGAAGCTTTCTTT.

The chain has TRBV18 and TRBJ2-2; 9 bases line up with TRBD1. CDR1 and CDR2 (germline): KGHSH, LQKENI. Losses at the gene ends were 4 bases for V and 4 bases for J; bases not matched to a gene: 4. CDR3 length: 15 residues. The CDR3 nucleotides read TGTGCCAGCTCACTCGGGACAGGGATCACCGGGGAGCTGTTTTTT. It specifies CASSLGTGITGELFF.

This clone was seen more than once but under ten times. V is TRBV30 and J is TRBJ1-6; no definite D call. The CDR3 consists of 12 residues. V was shortened by 3 bases and J by 9 bases, with 9 bases between the two germline ends. Looked up from germline, CDR1 is GTSNPN and CDR2 is SVGIG (reference sequence). CDR3 protein: CAWSAGISPLHF. In DNA, the CDR3 is TGTGCCTGGAGCGCCGGTATTTCACCCCTCCACTTT.

V usage is TRBV5-1 and J usage is TRBJ2-4, with 9 bases fitting TRBD2. Per the germline V gene, CDR1 is SGHRS and CDR2 is YFSETQ. V gave up 4 bases and J gave up 0 bases; unmatched junction bases: 5. The CDR3 runs 16 residues. Written as DNA, the CDR3 is TGCGCCAGCAGCCTTAGCGGGGGACTAGCCAAAAACATTCAGTACTTC. Translating it yields CASSLSGGLAKNIQYF.

The V and J genes are TRBV19 and TRBJ2-2; 14 bases agree with TRBD2. J was trimmed by 6 bases and V by 2 bases; bases with no gene match: 8. CDR3 length equals 18 residues. The germline CDR1 and CDR2 sequences are LNHDA and SQIVND (reference sequence). Here the CDR3 reads CASSINSGTSGRSGELFF. DNA for the CDR3: TGTGCCAGTAGTATAAACTCCGGGACTAGCGGGAGATCCGGGGAGCTGTTTTTT.

This chain uses TRBV27 with TRBJ1-5; perhaps TRBD1 as D (5 bases). The CDR3 is 14 residues long. V was cut by 8 bases and J by 6 bases, with 17 bases left in between. In germline, CDR1 is MNHEY, CDR2 SMNVEV (reference sequence). The CDR3 reads CASHPTGEAQPQHF. The CDR3 DNA is TGTGCCAGCCACCCCACGGGGGAAGCTCAGCCCCAGCATTTT.

This clone was seen a single time. This chain links TRBV10-2 with TRBJ2-2; 9 positions agree with TRBD1. Germline V gives CDR1 WSHSY, CDR2 SAAADI. The CDR3 length is 19 residues. Trimming at V came to 0 bases and at J to 7 bases, leaving 15 bases not matched to a gene. Written as DNA, the CDR3 is TGCGCCAGCAGTGAGTCGCTTTTTTGGGGACAGGGAATTGACGGGGAGCTGTTTTTT. It translates to CASSESLFWGQGIDGELFF.

This clone was counted only a few times. This chain uses TRBV28 with TRBJ1-2, with D possibly matching TRBD1 (6 bases). Germline V CDR1 and CDR2: MDHEN, SYDVKM. V shed 8 bases and J shed 4 bases, with 14 bases lying between them. This CDR3 is built from 13 residues. The CDR3 spells CASLSGGAYGYTF. The CDR3 region has the DNA TGTGCCAGCCTGTCGGGGGGCGCCTATGGCTACACCTTC.

This chain connects TRBV9 to TRBJ1-2; D possibly corresponds to TRBD1 (5 bases). The germline gives CDR1 SGDLS, CDR2 YYNGEE. The V and J ends lost 7 bases and 8 bases respectively, with 12 bases between them. The CDR3 covers 11 residues. In DNA form, the CDR3 reads TGTGCCAGCCGATTGGGGGGAGGCTACACCTTC. This translates into CASRLGGGYTF.

The chain has TRBV6-1 and TRBJ2-2, with D maybe TRBD1 (6 bases). Germline-derived CDR1 and CDR2 are MNHNS and SASEGT. The CDR3 covers 15 residues. Trimming removed 2 bases from V and 4 bases from J, with 11 bases in between. Here the CDR3 reads CASSELGAGTGELFF. The CDR3 DNA reads TGTGCCAGCAGTGAACTGGGGGCGGGCACCGGGGAGCTGTTTTTT.

This chain joins TRBV6-5 and TRBJ2-7, with a possible D match to TRBD1 (6 bases). The V and J ends lost 5 bases and 2 bases respectively, with 13 bases between them. The CDR3 is 14 residues long. Germline CDR1 MNHEY, CDR2 SVGAGI. CDR3 DNA sequence: TGTGCCAGCAGTGTATCCGACAGGACCTACGAGCAGTACTTC. Its protein product is CASSVSDRTYEQYF.

This clone has just one count. The chain uses TRBV18 and TRBJ2-1, with D possibly TRBD2 on 6 matching bases. Per germline, CDR1 KGHSH and CDR2 LQKENI. CDR3 length equals 15 residues. Trimming removed 0 bases at V and 7 bases at J, with 13 bases between. DNA for the CDR3: TGTGCCAGCTCACCACCGAGCGGGTTCTGGAATGAGCAGTTCTTC. Its protein product is CASSPPSGFWNEQFF.

The chain links TRBV14 to TRBJ2-3, with TRBD2 identical over 9 bases. Germline CDR1 is SGHDN and CDR2 is FVKESK. This CDR3 region has 15 residues. J gave up 4 bases and V 4 bases, and 6 bases lay outside the gene matches. Here the CDR3 DNA reads TGTGCCAGCAGCCGGAGCGGGAGGAGTGCAGATACGCAGTATTTT. Translating it yields CASSRSGRSADTQYF.

This rearrangement joins TRBV27 to TRBJ2-1; TRBD2 aligns across 13 bases. The CDR3 runs 15 residues. After removal of 5 bases from V and 8 bases from J, the junction contained 6 bases not matched to a gene. Germline V gene data show CDR1 as MNHEY and CDR2 as SMNVEV (reference sequence). CDR3 in DNA: TGTGCCAGCAGTGGACTAGCGGGAGAAGGCTATGAGCAGTTCTTC. Amino acids: CASSGLAGEGYEQFF.

This clone was observed once. V is TRBV29-1 and J is TRBJ2-7; 12 nucleotides align to TRBD1. This CDR3 has 15 amino acids. In germline, CDR1 is SQVTM, CDR2 ANQGSEA. V gave up 6 bases and J gave up 4 bases; unmatched junction bases: 10. Here the CDR3 DNA reads TGCAGCGTGGCCTCCGGGACAGGGGGCATTTACGAGCAGTACTTC. Its protein is CSVASGTGGIYEQYF.

This clone was counted between two and nine times. The chain uses TRBV30 and TRBJ1-1, with D possibly matching TRBD1 (5 bases). This CDR3 has 13 amino acids. In germline, CDR1 is GTSNPN, CDR2 SVGIG (reference sequence). The V end lost 4 bases, the J end lost 4 bases, and 13 bases lay between the germline ends. The CDR3 protein is CAWTSGGLTEAFF. The DNA of the CDR3 is TGTGCCTGGACTTCCGGGGGACTCACTGAAGCTTTCTTT.